Described below is a single TCR beta chain sequence and its context. The CDR3 spans 15 residues. Germline values: CDR1 SGHTA, CDR2 FQGNSA. Trimming took 1 base from V and 4 from J, leaving 14 bases between them. These data are taken from a study of blood T cells in healthy people across ages. Alongside a J-beta primer mix, a sample-barcoded 5' primer served in a second PCR lasting roughly 6 to 11 cycles. TCRdb called the 5' RACE reads again in MiXCR, with one record for every CDR3 protein. Here the sample spans over a million distinct CDR3 sequences, roughly 40% being singletons. This receptor was identified in a woman between 18 and 29 years old in good health. The chain employs TRBV7-2 and TRBJ2-7, with TRBD1 as a possible D gene (5 bases). Material: blood. CDR3 in amino acids: CASSLVAGLAYEQYF. The DNA for the CDR3 is TGTGCCAGCAGCTTAGTCGCAGGGCTGGCTTACGAGCAGTACTTC.